Reported below is one T cell receptor (beta chain). The method was immunoSEQ multiplex PCR; TCRdb's version includes in-frame clones alone and lacks a portion of them. Of 110,000 or so clones in the sample, roughly 89% are singletons; the top ten hold 17%. Trimming removed 5 bases from V and 5 bases from J, with 38 bases in between. The CDR3 covers 22 residues. The V gene's germline CDR1 is WNHNN and CDR2 SYGVQD (reference sequence). These data belong to a study of control samples from healthy donors and cancer patients. V is TRBV10-1 and J is TRBJ2-3; D possibly corresponds to TRBD1 (10 bases). The TCR sequence derives from a woman aged 50 to 65 in good health. Source material: blood. The CDR3 loop reads CASSFSPGTGASSGSVGDTQYF. For the CDR3, the DNA is TGCGCCAGCAGTTTTTCCCCTGGGACAGGGGCGAGTAGCGGGAGTGTAGGAGATACGCAGTATTTT.